This is a list of T cell receptor beta chains from one sample in a study of OX40 agonist ivuxolimab in advanced cancers. Generated by immunoSEQ multiplex PCR, the TCRdb table keeps only in-frame clones and is missing some. The sample lists around 60,000 clones, about nine tenths occurring once. Sequenced material: CD4+ or CD8+ T cells sorted from blood, taken in a trial of the OX40 agonist ivuxolimab. Every receptor here comes from an adult with an advanced solid tumor such as melanoma, head and neck, liver or kidney cancer. Each CDR3 is given with its conserved first and last residue. The order of the fields is J gene, D gene, clone size, V gene, CDR3 protein, CDR3 DNA. D genes are given only for firm matches. Clone size appears in some rows only: once, few, many, or a class for an expanded clone.

TRBJ2-7	-	-	TRBV11-1	CASSSVRDNSYEQYF	TGTGCCAGCAGCTCCGTCCGGGACAACTCCTACGAGCAGTACTTC
TRBJ1-5	TRBD1	few	TRBV30	CAWSTGFQPQHF	TGTGCCTGGTCGACAGGGTTCCAGCCCCAGCATTTT
TRBJ2-2	-	once	TRBV7-2	CASSPPSRAGELFF	TGTGCCAGCAGCCCACCTTCTAGGGCCGGGGAGCTGTTTTTT
TRBJ2-2	-	-	TRBV7-9	CASSLAWAGELFF	TGTGCCAGCAGCTTAGCGTGGGCCGGGGAGCTGTTTTTT
TRBJ2-7	-	once	TRBV6-5	CASSYSDGVPYEQYF	TGTGCCAGCAGTTACTCCGACGGGGTTCCCTACGAGCAGTACTTC
TRBJ1-5	-	-	TRBV4-3	CASSQDRGVSQPQHF	TGCGCCAGCAGCCAAGATCGGGGGGTGTCTCAGCCCCAGCATTTT
TRBJ2-5	-	-	TRBV7-6	CASSQQRVETQYF	TGTGCCAGCAGCCAACAGCGGGTAGAGACCCAGTACTTC
TRBJ1-2	-	-	TRBV15	CATSRDYPGGYGYTF	TGTGCCACCAGCAGAGACTACCCGGGAGGGTATGGCTACACCTTC
TRBJ2-7	TRBD1	-	TRBV4-2	CASSPRQGSAYEQYF	TGTGCCAGCAGCCCCCGACAGGGGTCAGCCTACGAGCAGTACTTC
TRBJ1-2	-	-	TRBV7-9	CASSSEEGGSGYGYTF	TGTGCCAGCAGCTCAGAAGAGGGTGGGTCTGGCTATGGCTACACCTTC
TRBJ1-1	-	-	TRBV28	CASSSPTRVQPEMAAFF	TGTGCCAGCAGCTCCCCGACCCGGGTACAGCCCGAGATGGCAGCTTTCTTT
TRBJ2-2	-	-	TRBV5-1	CASHLGPGTGELFF	TGCGCCAGCCACCTGGGTCCGGGCACCGGGGAGCTGTTTTTT
TRBJ1-3	TRBD1	once	TRBV6-5	CASSYSRTGGGNTIYF	TGTGCCAGCAGTTACTCCCGGACAGGGGGTGGAAACACCATATATTTT
TRBJ2-3	TRBD2	once	TRBV2	CASTAGLADTDTQYF	TGTGCCAGCACCGCTGGGCTAGCGGACACAGATACGCAGTATTTT
TRBJ1-1	-	-	TRBV5-4	CASSLVGGPEAFF	TGTGCCAGCAGCTTGGTAGGGGGGCCTGAAGCTTTCTTT
TRBJ1-4	-	once	TRBV5-8	CASSLGFNEKLFF	TGTGCCAGCAGCTTGGGGTTTAATGAAAAACTGTTTTTT
TRBJ2-5	-	-	TRBV10-1	CASSAAGSQETQYF	TGCGCCAGCAGTGCCGCAGGGAGCCAAGAGACCCAGTACTTC
TRBJ2-5	TRBD2	-	TRBV5-6	CASSLAGLSGRAGETQYF	TGTGCCAGCAGCTTGGCGGGTTTAAGCGGGAGGGCCGGTGAGACCCAGTACTTC
TRBJ1-6	TRBD1	-	TRBV2	CASRARQGANSPLHF	TGTGCCAGCAGGGCGAGACAGGGCGCAAATTCACCCCTCCACTTT
TRBJ2-1	TRBD1	-	TRBV29-1	CSAQGGQGGNEQFF	TGCAGCGCTCAGGGGGGACAGGGAGGTAATGAGCAGTTCTTC
TRBJ1-5	-	-	TRBV19	CASSIRGYNQPQHF	TGTGCCAGTAGTATTAGGGGATACAATCAGCCCCAGCATTTT
TRBJ2-1	TRBD2	-	TRBV4-2	CASSQEAGGAYNEQFF	TGTGCCAGCAGCCAAGAAGCTGGGGGGGCCTACAATGAGCAGTTCTTC
TRBJ2-1	-	once	TRBV30	CAWSNGGGGYNEQFF	TGTGCCTGGAGTAACGGGGGAGGTGGGTACAATGAGCAGTTCTTC
TRBJ1-2	-	-	TRBV9	CASSVATGTSYGYTF	TGTGCCAGCAGCGTAGCTACAGGGACTAGCTATGGCTACACCTTC
TRBJ2-5	TRBD2	-	TRBV7-2	CASSLFIAGVAETQYF	TGTGCCAGCAGCTTATTTATAGCGGGAGTGGCGGAGACCCAGTACTTC
TRBJ2-7	TRBD2	-	TRBV11-2	CASRPKLAGAYEQYF	TGTGCCAGCAGACCTAAACTAGCGGGAGCTTACGAGCAGTACTTC
TRBJ2-2	TRBD1	-	TRBV6-5	CASSYSGRGHVGELFF	TGTGCCAGCAGTTACTCGGGCAGGGGGCATGTCGGGGAGCTGTTTTTT
TRBJ2-3	-	-	TRBV5-1	CASRTGSTDTQYF	TGCGCCAGCAGGACGGGAAGCACAGATACGCAGTATTTT
TRBJ1-1	-	-	TRBV5-1	CASSLVGGLGSEAFF	TGCGCCAGCAGCTTGGTGGGGGGCCTGGGGTCTGAAGCTTTCTTT
TRBJ2-5	TRBD2	-	TRBV28	CASIGGSRGETQYF	TGTGCCAGCATAGGCGGGAGCCGTGGGGAGACCCAGTACTTC
TRBJ2-1	-	-	TRBV11-2	CASSLTLSSYNEQFF	TGTGCCAGCAGCTTGACTCTCAGCTCCTACAATGAGCAGTTCTTC
TRBJ1-5	-	-	TRBV19	CASRIGGPNQPQHF	TGTGCCAGTAGGATCGGGGGACCTAATCAGCCCCAGCATTTT
TRBJ2-2	TRBD2	once	TRBV7-6	CASSLRLAGVGDTGELFF	TGTGCCAGCAGCTTACGACTAGCGGGAGTGGGGGACACCGGGGAGCTGTTTTTT
TRBJ1-4	-	-	TRBV6-5	CASSTLGSGREKLFF	TGTGCCAGCAGCACCCTGGGCAGCGGGAGGGAAAAACTGTTTTTT
TRBJ1-3	TRBD1	-	TRBV6-1	CARIMTGLAGNTIYF	TGTGCCAGGATAATGACAGGGTTAGCTGGAAACACCATATATTTT